A single sample gave rise to the 29 T cell receptor beta chains below, sequenced in a study of blood T cell repertoires in COVID-19. Using immunoSEQ multiplex PCR, the repertoire was profiled, and TCRdb retains in-frame clones only, with some absent. This table has some 58,000 clones, approximately 90% appearing once. Material for sequencing was peripheral blood. The receptors come from a man aged 45-60 years with acute or convalescent COVID-19.

This rearrangement joins TRBV6-1 to TRBJ2-7; 8 positions match TRBD1. V shed 6 bases and J 2 bases; nucleotides not matched to a gene: 3. The length of the CDR3 is 13 residues. The germline CDR1 and CDR2 sequences are MNHNS and SASEGT. Here the CDR3 reads CASRRDRTYEQYF. Here the CDR3 DNA reads TGTGCCAGCAGACGGGACAGGACCTACGAGCAGTACTTC.

The rearrangement links TRBV28 to TRBJ2-3; D not certain. The germline gives CDR1 MDHEN, CDR2 SYDVKM. V lost 6 bases to trimming and J lost 5 bases, with 9 bases between them. CDR3 length: 12 residues. The CDR3 DNA reads TGTGCCAGCAGCTCCGGCGGAGATACGCAGTATTTT. It translates to CASSSGGDTQYF.

Details on this clone: Distinct nucleotide sequences in the sample also encode this CDR3. DNA for the CDR3: TGTGCCAGTAGTATCGGGGGGTCTGGAAACACCATATATTTT. Its translation is CASSIGGSGNTIYF. This chain links TRBV19 with TRBJ1-3; TRBD1 might be the D (5 bases). The germline V and J ends were trimmed by 3 bases and 1 base, with 7 bases remaining between them. In germline, CDR1 is LNHDA, CDR2 SQIVND (reference sequence). The CDR3 sequence is 14 residues long. The full variable domain, its missing parts supplied by reference TRBV19 and TRBJ1-3, is DGGITQSPKYLFRKEGQNVTLSCEQNLNHDAMYWYRQDPGQGLRLIYYSQIVNDFQKGDIAEGYSVSREKKESFPLTVTSAQKNPTAFYLCASSIGGSGNTIYFGEGSWLTVV.

This clone appeared a few times. The chain carries TRBV5-1 and TRBJ2-7; 7 positions match TRBD1. Germline V gives CDR1 SGHRS, CDR2 YFSETQ. V dropped 4 bases and J dropped 3; count of bases not matched to a gene: 10. The CDR3 extends over 15 amino acids. The chain's CDR3 is CASSRSGTALYEQYF. The CDR3 DNA reads as TGCGCCAGCAGCCGATCCGGGACAGCCCTCTACGAGCAGTACTTC.

V and J are TRBV11-3 and TRBJ2-3; 7 bases align to TRBD2. This CDR3 is 14 amino acids long. V lost 3 bases and J lost 3; bases outside the gene matches: 3. In germline, CDR1 is SGHNT, CDR2 YENEEA. The CDR3 DNA follows: TGTGCCAGCAGCTTCCCAGCGGGGACAGATACGCAGTATTTT. This gives the protein CASSFPAGTDTQYF.

This clone has just one count. The V and J genes are TRBV18 and TRBJ2-3; 8 bases map to TRBD2. The CDR3 length is 14 residues. V lost 5 bases, J lost 1 base, and 2 bases stayed unmatched. CDR1 and CDR2 (germline): KGHSH, LQKENI. CDR3 amino acids: CASSFSGGTDTQYF. The CDR3 nucleotides read TGTGCCAGCTCATTTAGCGGGGGCACAGATACGCAGTATTTT.

The V gene is TRBV6-2 or TRBV6-3, the J gene TRBJ1-2; D not certain. The germline V gene has CDR1 MNHEY and CDR2 SVGEGT. This CDR3 is 11 amino acids long. V was shortened by 6 bases and J by 4 bases, with 6 bases between the two germline ends. CDR3 region: CASSGLYGYTF. The CDR3 nucleotides are TGTGCCAGCAGCGGGCTCTATGGCTACACCTTC.

The sample holds one count of this clone. The junction differs from germline at one of its ends, possibly a read error. The CDR3 spells CASSYSSEQYF. DNA of the CDR3: TGTGCCAGCAGTTACTCCTCCGAGCAGTACTTC. The chain carries TRBV6-2 or TRBV6-3 and TRBJ2-7, with D unresolved. The CDR3 loop spans 11 amino acids. Germline loops: CDR1 MNHEY, CDR2 SVGEGT.

The chain recombines TRBV27 with TRBJ2-7; TRBD1 is a possible D gene (5 bases). Germline-derived CDR1 and CDR2 are MNHEY and SMNVEV (reference sequence). V dropped 3 bases and J dropped 6 bases, with 9 bases sitting between them. The CDR3 is 12 residues long. CDR3 in amino acids: CASSFQGREQYF. CDR3 in DNA: TGTGCCAGCAGTTTTCAGGGCCGCGAGCAGTACTTC.

Only one count was recorded for this clone. The gene calls are TRBV29-1 and TRBJ1-2; no definite D call. V was clipped by 7 bases and J by 9 bases, with 21 bases between them. Germline values: CDR1 SQVTM, CDR2 ANQGSEA. The CDR3 has 13 residues. CDR3 sequence reads: CSALEGTSYRYTF. The DNA of the CDR3 is TGCAGCGCCCTGGAGGGCACGTCATATCGCTACACCTTC.

V and J are TRBV5-4 and TRBJ2-3, with 7 bases lining up with TRBD1. Trimming removed 4 bases from V and 3 bases from J; junction bases left unmatched: 5. Germline CDR1 is SGHNT and CDR2 is YYREEE (reference sequence). This CDR3 contains 14 residues. The CDR3 is CASSRDSSTDTQYF. In nucleotides, the CDR3 is TGTGCCAGCAGCCGGGACAGTTCAACAGATACGCAGTATTTT. The entire variable domain, with the rest obtained from reference TRBV5-4 and TRBJ2-3, is as follows: ETGVTQSPTHLIKTRGQQVTLRCSSQSGHNTVSWYQQALGQGPQFIFQYYREEENGRGNFPPRFSGLQFPNYSSELNVNALELDDSALYLCASSRDSSTDTQYFGPGTRLTVL.

The chain links TRBV6-5 to TRBJ1-1; the D gene is possibly TRBD1 (5 bases). Germline CDR1 is MNHEY and CDR2 is SVGAGI. Between the trimmed V and J ends, which lost 6 bases and 5 bases, there was a span of 10 bases. The length of the CDR3 is 12 residues. In DNA form, the CDR3 reads TGTGCCAGCAGCTCGACAGCGACTGAAGCTTTCTTT. Its translation: CASSSTATEAFF.

The chain couples TRBV5-5 to TRBJ2-7; maybe TRBD2 (5 bases). V was pared by 0 bases and J by 0 bases, with 10 bases between. The CDR3 totals 15 residues. Germline V gene lookup returns CDR1 SGHKS and CDR2 YYEKEE (reference sequence). CDR3 sequence: CASSLAAGSSYEQYF. DNA of the CDR3: TGTGCCAGCAGCTTGGCCGCGGGTTCCTCCTACGAGCAGTACTTC.

The rearrangement uses TRBV7-6 and TRBJ2-1; D is unclear. The germline V gene has CDR1 SGHVS and CDR2 FNYEAQ. The CDR3 has 12 residues. The V gene lost 1 base and the J gene lost 9 bases, with 7 bases spanning the gap. CDR3 coding DNA: TGTGCCAGCAGCTTAGGAGCGAGTGAGCAGTTCTTC. This codes for CASSLGASEQFF.

The rearrangement links TRBV7-3 to TRBJ1-2, with 10 bases fitting TRBD1. The trim removed 1 base at V and 8 bases at J, leaving 13 bases unmatched. Germline V gene lookup returns CDR1 SGHTA and CDR2 FQGTGA. This CDR3 contains 17 residues. As DNA, the CDR3 is TGTGCCAGCAGCTTAAGGGCCCCGGGACAGGGGATTTCAGGCTACACCTTC. It is translated as CASSLRAPGQGISGYTF.

The rearrangement links TRBV19 to TRBJ1-5; D gene uncertain. This CDR3 is built from 12 residues. CDR1 and CDR2 from the germline V gene are LNHDA and SQIVND (reference sequence). V was pared by 1 base and J by 7 bases, with 5 bases between. The CDR3 loop reads CASSIGMQPQHF. In DNA, the CDR3 is TGTGCCAGTAGTATAGGTATGCAGCCCCAGCATTTT. Complete variable domain (other parts from reference TRBV19 and TRBJ1-5): DGGITQSPKYLFRKEGQNVTLSCEQNLNHDAMYWYRQDPGQGLRLIYYSQIVNDFQKGDIAEGYSVSREKKESFPLTVTSAQKNPTAFYLCASSIGMQPQHFGDGTRLSIL.

The CDR3, as DNA: TGTGCCAGCAGCCCGGGACAGAACACTGAAGCTTTCTTT. Protein sequence: CASSPGQNTEAFF. V gene TRBV9 combines with J gene TRBJ1-1; a weak D match, TRBD1 (6 bases). V was cut by 4 bases and J by 1 base, with 8 bases left in between. Germline CDR1 is SGDLS and CDR2 is YYNGEE. The CDR3 consists of 13 residues.

Sample share makes this clone medium-sized. This chain joins TRBV29-1 and TRBJ2-1; D gene unclear. V was pared by 7 bases and J by 5 bases, with 12 bases between. CDR1 is SQVTM and CDR2 is ANQGSEA in the germline V gene. CDR3 length equals 12 residues. Here the CDR3 reads CSAGPPNNEQFF. The CDR3 region has the DNA TGCAGCGCGGGCCCGCCTAACAATGAGCAGTTCTTC.

The count of this clone is one. The gene calls are TRBV5-1 and TRBJ1-3; D unclear. The V end was cut by 0 bases, the J end by 3 bases, with 13 bases between. Germline-derived CDR1 and CDR2 are SGHRS and YFSETQ. This CDR3 spans 16 amino acids. CDR3 DNA sequence: TGCGCCAGCAGCTTGGACTGGGCAGCGGGTGGAAACACCATATATTTT. This gives the protein CASSLDWAAGGNTIYF.

CDR3 residues: CASSMGGTGNTIYF. DNA of the CDR3: TGTGCCAGTAGTATGGGGGGTACTGGAAACACCATATATTTT. V usage is TRBV19 and J usage is TRBJ1-3, with D maybe TRBD1 (5 bases). Trimming took 3 bases from V and 2 from J, leaving 8 bases between them. Germline V gene lookup returns CDR1 LNHDA and CDR2 SQIVND (reference sequence). This CDR3 has 14 amino acids. The entire variable domain, with the rest obtained from reference TRBV19 and TRBJ1-3, is as follows: DGGITQSPKYLFRKEGQNVTLSCEQNLNHDAMYWYRQDPGQGLRLIYYSQIVNDFQKGDIAEGYSVSREKKESFPLTVTSAQKNPTAFYLCASSMGGTGNTIYFGEGSWLTVV.

This rearrangement joins TRBV9 to TRBJ1-3; 9 bases fit TRBD1. The CDR3 runs 18 residues. CDR1 and CDR2 from the germline V gene are SGDLS and YYNGEE. Trimming cost V 0 bases and J 6 bases; bases outside gene matches: 13. The chain's CDR3 is CASSVDPLGTGSINTIYF. The DNA of the CDR3 is TGTGCCAGCAGCGTAGACCCCCTCGGGACAGGGTCAATAAACACCATATATTTT.

This chain joins TRBV7-8 and TRBJ2-7; no clear D gene. Germline V gives CDR1 SGHVS, CDR2 FQNEAQ. The CDR3 consists of 13 residues. V was clipped by 5 bases and J by 2 bases, with 10 bases between them. The CDR3 protein is CASSPSAAYEQYF. The CDR3 DNA follows: TGTGCCAGCAGCCCGAGCGCAGCCTACGAGCAGTACTTC.

This rearrangement joins TRBV5-1 to TRBJ2-3, with a possible D match to TRBD2 (5 bases). Looked up from germline, CDR1 is SGHRS and CDR2 is YFSETQ. V was trimmed by 4 bases and J by 7 bases, leaving 13 bases between them. This CDR3 spans 13 amino acids. CDR3 protein: CASSGGQRNTQYF. The DNA for the CDR3 is TGCGCCAGCAGCGGCGGTCAGCGGAATACGCAGTATTTT.

The sample holds one count of this clone. This chain joins TRBV19 and TRBJ1-2, with 7 bases lining up with TRBD1. Germline V gene sequence: CDR1 LNHDA, CDR2 SQIVND (reference sequence). This CDR3 is 15 amino acids long. J gave up 4 bases and V 5 bases, and 10 bases lay outside the gene matches. Written as DNA, the CDR3 is TGTGCCAGTAGTTCGCGACAGGGAGGTAGCTATGGCTACACCTTC. It is translated as CASSSRQGGSYGYTF.

The chain joins TRBV18 to TRBJ1-2; 8 bases fit TRBD1. The V gene end was trimmed by 2 bases and the J gene end by 3 bases; junction bases not matched to a gene: 2. Germline V gene lookup returns CDR1 KGHSH and CDR2 LQKENI. CDR3 size: 14 residues. The CDR3 loop reads CASSPGQGHYGYTF. CDR3 DNA: TGTGCCAGCTCACCAGGACAGGGCCACTATGGCTACACCTTC.

V is TRBV6-4 and J is TRBJ1-6; 9 bases map to TRBD1. V shed 3 bases, J shed 9 bases, and the junction held 3 bases outside the gene matches. The CDR3 extends over 14 amino acids. Germline CDR1 reads MRHNA; CDR2 reads SNTAGT. DNA of the CDR3: TGTGCCAGCAGTGAGGGGACAGGGCGTTCACCCCTCCACTTT. Its protein is CASSEGTGRSPLHF.

The rearrangement joins TRBV2 to TRBJ2-7; D call uncertain. CDR1 SNHLY and CDR2 FYNNEI come from the germline V gene. The CDR3 is 12 residues long. Trimming stripped 3 bases from V and 2 bases from J, with 5 bases between. As DNA, the CDR3 is TGTGCCAGCAGTGAGCCAGCCTACGAGCAGTACTTC. Protein product: CASSEPAYEQYF.

The chain uses TRBV14 and TRBJ2-1; 14 bases fit TRBD2. Per the germline V gene, CDR1 is SGHDN and CDR2 is FVKESK. Losses at the gene ends were 1 base for V and 9 bases for J; bases not matched to a gene: 5. The CDR3 is 16 amino acids. The CDR3 DNA follows: TGTGCCAGCAGCCAAGGGACTAGCGGGAGGTGGAGTGAGCAGTTCTTC. It encodes CASSQGTSGRWSEQFF.

The V and J genes are TRBV29-1 and TRBJ2-3, with 12 bases fitting TRBD2. The ends lost 3 bases at V and 3 bases at J; junction bases unmatched: 10. The CDR3 consists of 17 residues. Germline CDR1 is SQVTM and CDR2 is ANQGSEA. The CDR3 sequence is CSVDGLAGGPMTDTQYF. CDR3 nucleotides: TGCAGCGTTGATGGGCTAGCGGGGGGGCCTATGACAGATACGCAGTATTTT.